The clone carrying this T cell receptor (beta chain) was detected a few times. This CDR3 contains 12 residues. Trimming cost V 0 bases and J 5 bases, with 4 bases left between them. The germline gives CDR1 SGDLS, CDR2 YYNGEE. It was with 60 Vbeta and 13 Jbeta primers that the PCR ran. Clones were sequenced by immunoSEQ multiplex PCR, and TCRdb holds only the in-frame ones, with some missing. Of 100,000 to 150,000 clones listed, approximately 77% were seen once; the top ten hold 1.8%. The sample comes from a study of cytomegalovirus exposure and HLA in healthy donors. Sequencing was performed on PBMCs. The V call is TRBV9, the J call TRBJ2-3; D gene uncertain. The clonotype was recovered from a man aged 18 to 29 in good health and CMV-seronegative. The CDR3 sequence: CASSVDQDTQYF. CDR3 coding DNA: TGTGCCAGCAGCGTAGATCAAGATACGCAGTATTTT.